This T cell receptor beta chain came from a study of regulatory T cells in long-lasting Graves disease. Findings and limits, study-wide: TRBV28, TRBJ1-2 and TRBJ2-5 were segments that persistent disease favored.

Library construction for TCR beta used iRepertoire HTBI primers and Arm-PCR of CDR3 regions. In the authors' methods: Spanning all samples, the identified segments comprised some 62 TRBV and around 13 TRBJ. Each CDR3 protein is one row after TCRdb ran MiXCR on the multiplex PCR reads. The V and J calls and clone size come from TCRdb's table, not from the authors' own analysis. The sample carries 400,000 or so distinct CDR3 sequences, around 20% recorded once. This CDR3 is built from 17 residues. V was cut by 2 bases and J by 0 bases, with 16 bases left in between. The germline CDR1 and CDR2 sequences are MNHNS and SASEGT. The time point was: persistent/refractory GD, antithyroid drugs over 5 years with positive TRAb. TCR sequences were obtained from RNA taken from PBMCs. The table lists this clonotype with a few counts. Its antigen is undetermined.

The rearrangement uses TRBV6-1 and TRBJ1-1; TRBD1 is a possible D gene (6 bases). Specimen: peripheral blood mononuclear cells (PBMCs), collected when the disease was refractory, from a patient treated with antithyroid drugs. The clonotype comes from a female donor with Graves disease. Written as DNA, the CDR3 is TGTGCCAGCAGTGAATCTTTCCTAGGACAGCTGAACACTGAAGCTTTCTTT. Translating it yields CASSESFLGQLNTEAFF.